A selection of T cell receptor beta chains follows, all from one sample in a study of technical replicates of blood from several donors. Measured with immunoSEQ multiplex PCR; TCRdb has only the in-frame clones, and not every one. The sample carries about 97,000 clones, 85% to 95% recorded once. Sequenced material: T cells isolated from PBMCs. The receptors shown here come from a human donor in good health. CDR3s include the opening cysteine and the closing phenylalanine or tryptophan. The D gene is left open where the match is weak. A row's size may be missing; if present it is once, few, many or a size class.

V: TRBV15
D: -
size: -
length: 16
J: TRBJ2-1
CDR3: CATSRDLAPNYNEQFF
DNA: TGTGCCACCAGCAGAGATCTAGCGCCAAACTACAATGAGCAGTTCTTC

V: TRBV19
D: TRBD2
size: -
length: 16
J: TRBJ2-1
CDR3: CASSIDLLREGNEQFF
DNA: TGTGCCAGTAGTATAGATCTATTGCGGGAGGGGAATGAGCAGTTCTTC

V: TRBV11-3
D: TRBD2
size: -
length: 14
J: TRBJ2-1
CDR3: CASSRGTSKNEQFF
DNA: TGTGCCAGCAGCCGCGGGACTAGTAAAAATGAGCAGTTCTTC

V: TRBV7-2
D: -
size: -
length: 13
J: TRBJ2-5
CDR3: CASSTTGEGTQYF
DNA: TGTGCCAGCAGCACGACAGGGGAGGGGACCCAGTACTTC

V: TRBV9
D: TRBD1
size: -
length: 14
J: TRBJ2-3
CDR3: CASSQTGLADTQYF
DNA: TGTGCCAGCAGCCAGACAGGGTTGGCAGATACGCAGTATTTT

V: TRBV6-5
D: TRBD1
size: -
length: 13
J: TRBJ1-3
CDR3: CASSRQGLNTIYF
DNA: TGTGCCAGCAGTAGACAGGGGCTGAACACCATATATTTT

V: TRBV7-7
D: TRBD2
size: -
length: 15
J: TRBJ2-1
CDR3: CASSIEPSGLNEQFF
DNA: TGTGCTAGCAGCATAGAGCCTAGCGGACTAAATGAGCAGTTCTTC

V: TRBV27
D: -
size: -
length: 12
J: TRBJ1-1
CDR3: CASSLPGLVAFF
DNA: TGTGCCAGCAGTTTACCGGGGTTAGTAGCTTTCTTT

V: TRBV7-2
D: -
size: once
length: 13
J: TRBJ1-5
CDR3: CASSSLVNQPQHF
DNA: TGTGCCAGCAGCTCCCTCGTGAATCAGCCCCAGCATTTT

V: TRBV25-1
D: -
size: -
length: 13
J: TRBJ2-2
CDR3: CASSELNTGELFF
DNA: TGTGCCAGCAGTGAACTGAACACCGGGGAGCTGTTTTTT

V: TRBV4-2
D: -
size: -
length: 13
J: TRBJ1-1
CDR3: CASSLSENTEAFF
DNA: TGTGCCAGCAGCCTCTCAGAGAACACTGAAGCTTTCTTT

V: TRBV14
D: TRBD1
size: -
length: 16
J: TRBJ2-2
CDR3: CASSQIIQGAGRELFF
DNA: TGTGCCAGCAGCCAAATTATACAGGGGGCAGGAAGGGAGCTGTTTTTT

V: TRBV9
D: -
size: -
length: 13
J: TRBJ2-2
CDR3: CASSVGGTGELFF
DNA: TGTGCCAGCAGCGTCGGGGGCACCGGGGAGCTGTTTTTT

V: TRBV27
D: TRBD2
size: -
length: 14
J: TRBJ2-3
CDR3: CGAAERDSTDTQYF
DNA: TGTGGGGCGGCCGAGCGGGATAGCACAGATACGCAGTATTTT

V: TRBV7-9
D: -
size: -
length: 14
J: TRBJ2-3
CDR3: CASTLRSLTDTQYF
DNA: TGTGCCAGTACACTAAGATCTCTCACAGATACGCAGTATTTT

V: TRBV25-1
D: -
size: -
length: 11
J: TRBJ1-2
CDR3: CASSEIESYTF
DNA: TGTGCCAGCAGTGAAATCGAGAGCTACACCTTC

V: TRBV11-2
D: -
size: -
length: 15
J: TRBJ2-1
CDR3: CASSLVVVSYNEQFF
DNA: TGTGCCAGCAGCTTAGTAGTCGTATCCTACAATGAGCAGTTCTTC

V: TRBV28
D: -
size: -
length: 15
J: TRBJ2-7
CDR3: CASSYPTGWAYEQYF
DNA: TGTGCCAGCAGTTACCCGACAGGTTGGGCCTACGAGCAGTACTTC

V: TRBV6-5
D: TRBD1
size: -
length: 14
J: TRBJ2-7
CDR3: CASSYGQGGYEQYF
DNA: TGTGCCAGCAGTTATGGACAGGGGGGGTACGAGCAGTACTTC

V: TRBV7-3
D: TRBD2
size: -
length: 13
J: TRBJ2-7
CDR3: CASSREWGGEQYF
DNA: TGTGCCAGCAGCCGCGAATGGGGGGGCGAGCAGTACTTC

V: TRBV30
D: -
size: -
length: 14
J: TRBJ1-6
CDR3: CAWSQDSYNSPLHF
DNA: TGTGCCTGGAGTCAAGACAGCTATAATTCACCCCTCCACTTT

V: TRBV2
D: TRBD1
size: -
length: 13
J: TRBJ2-3
CDR3: CASRWTGEDTQYF
DNA: TGTGCCAGCAGATGGACAGGTGAAGATACGCAGTATTTT